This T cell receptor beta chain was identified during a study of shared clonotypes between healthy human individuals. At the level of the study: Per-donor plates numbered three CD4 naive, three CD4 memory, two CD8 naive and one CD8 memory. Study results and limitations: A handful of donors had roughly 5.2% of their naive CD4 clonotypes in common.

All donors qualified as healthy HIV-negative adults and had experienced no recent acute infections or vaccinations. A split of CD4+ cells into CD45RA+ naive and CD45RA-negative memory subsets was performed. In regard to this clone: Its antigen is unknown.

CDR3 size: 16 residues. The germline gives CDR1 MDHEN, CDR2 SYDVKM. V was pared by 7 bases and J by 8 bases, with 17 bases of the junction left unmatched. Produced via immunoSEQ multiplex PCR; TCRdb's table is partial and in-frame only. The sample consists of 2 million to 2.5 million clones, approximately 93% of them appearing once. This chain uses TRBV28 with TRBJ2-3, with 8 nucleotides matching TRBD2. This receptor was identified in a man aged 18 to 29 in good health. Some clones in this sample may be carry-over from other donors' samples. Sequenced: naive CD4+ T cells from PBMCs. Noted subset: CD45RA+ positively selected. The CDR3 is CASTSSGTRGRGTQYF. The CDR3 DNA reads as TGTGCCAGCACTTCGTCCGGGACTAGAGGGAGGGGTACGCAGTATTTT.